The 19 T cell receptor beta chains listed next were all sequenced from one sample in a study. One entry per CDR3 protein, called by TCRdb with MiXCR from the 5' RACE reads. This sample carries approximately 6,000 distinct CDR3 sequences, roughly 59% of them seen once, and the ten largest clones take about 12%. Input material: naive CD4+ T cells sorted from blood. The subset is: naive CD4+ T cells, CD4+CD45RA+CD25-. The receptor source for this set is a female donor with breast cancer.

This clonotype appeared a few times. In DNA form, the CDR3 reads TGTGCCAGCAGAATTACCAACCAAGAGACCCAGTACTTC. Encoded protein: CASRITNQETQYF. This chain links TRBV6-5 with TRBJ2-5; D call uncertain. This CDR3 is built from 13 residues. Germline loops: CDR1 MNHEY, CDR2 SVGAGI. The V and J ends lost 6 bases and 0 bases respectively, with 8 bases between them.

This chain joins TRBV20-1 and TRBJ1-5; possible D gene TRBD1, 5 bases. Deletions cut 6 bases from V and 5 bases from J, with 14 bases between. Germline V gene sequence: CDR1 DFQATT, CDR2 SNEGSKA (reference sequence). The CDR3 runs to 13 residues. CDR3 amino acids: CSATDSEHQPQHF. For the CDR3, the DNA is TGCAGTGCCACAGACAGCGAACATCAGCCCCAGCATTTT.

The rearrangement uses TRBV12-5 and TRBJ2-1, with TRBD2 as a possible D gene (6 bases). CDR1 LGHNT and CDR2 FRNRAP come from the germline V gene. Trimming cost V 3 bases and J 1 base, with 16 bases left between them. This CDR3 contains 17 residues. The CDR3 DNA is TGTGCTAGTGGTTTAAACCCCGGACTACCTTCCTACAATGAGCAGTTCTTC. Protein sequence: CASGLNPGLPSYNEQFF.

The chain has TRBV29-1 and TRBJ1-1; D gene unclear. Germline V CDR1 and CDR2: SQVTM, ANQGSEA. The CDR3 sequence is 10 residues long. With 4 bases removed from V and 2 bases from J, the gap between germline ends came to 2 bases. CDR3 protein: CSVANTEAFF. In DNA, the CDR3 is TGCAGCGTTGCAAACACTGAAGCTTTCTTT.

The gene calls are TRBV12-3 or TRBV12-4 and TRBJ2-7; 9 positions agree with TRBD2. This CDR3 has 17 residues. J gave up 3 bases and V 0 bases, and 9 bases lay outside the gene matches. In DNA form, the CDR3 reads TGTGCCAGCAGTTTAGCGACGACTCTAGCGGGAAACTACGAGCAGTACTTC. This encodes CASSLATTLAGNYEQYF.

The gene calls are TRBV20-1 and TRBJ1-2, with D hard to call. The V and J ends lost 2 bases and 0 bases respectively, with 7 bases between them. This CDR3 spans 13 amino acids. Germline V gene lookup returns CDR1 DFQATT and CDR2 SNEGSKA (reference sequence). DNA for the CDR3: TGCAGTGCTAGACAGGTGTCTAACTATGGCTACACCTTC. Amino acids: CSARQVSNYGYTF.

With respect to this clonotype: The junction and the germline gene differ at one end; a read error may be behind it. CDR3 in DNA: TGCAGTGCTAAGGCAGGCCAAGAGACCCATTACTTC. Translated, it gives CSAKAGQETHYF. The gene calls are TRBV20-1 and TRBJ2-5, with D hard to call. The CDR3 is made up of 12 amino acids. Germline V lookup: CDR1 DFQATT, CDR2 SNEGSKA (reference sequence).

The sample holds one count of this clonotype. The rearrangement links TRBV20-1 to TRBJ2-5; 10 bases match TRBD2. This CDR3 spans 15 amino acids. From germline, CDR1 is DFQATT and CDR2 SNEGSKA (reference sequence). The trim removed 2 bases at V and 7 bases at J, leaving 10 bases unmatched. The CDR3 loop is CSARFRTSGFVTQYF. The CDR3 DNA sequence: TGCAGTGCTAGATTCCGGACTAGCGGATTTGTGACCCAGTACTTC.

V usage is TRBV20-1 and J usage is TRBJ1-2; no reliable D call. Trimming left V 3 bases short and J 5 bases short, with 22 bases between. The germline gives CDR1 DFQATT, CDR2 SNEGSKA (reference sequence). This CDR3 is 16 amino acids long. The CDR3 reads CSASRSLIPGPYGYTF. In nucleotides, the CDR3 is TGCAGTGCTAGCCGTTCGCTGATACCAGGACCTTATGGCTACACCTTC.

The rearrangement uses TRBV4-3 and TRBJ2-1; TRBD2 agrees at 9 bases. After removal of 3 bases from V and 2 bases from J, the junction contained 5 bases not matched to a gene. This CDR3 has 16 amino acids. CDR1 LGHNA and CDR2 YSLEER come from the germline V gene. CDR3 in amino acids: CASSHLTSGAYNEQFF. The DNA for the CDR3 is TGCGCCAGCAGCCACCTGACTAGCGGAGCCTACAATGAGCAGTTCTTC.

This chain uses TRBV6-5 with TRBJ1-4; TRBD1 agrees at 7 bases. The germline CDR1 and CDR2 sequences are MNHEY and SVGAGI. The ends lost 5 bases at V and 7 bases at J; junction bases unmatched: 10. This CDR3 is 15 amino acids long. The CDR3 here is CASSRSGTVREKLFF. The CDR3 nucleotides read TGTGCCAGCAGTAGGTCCGGGACAGTCCGTGAAAAACTGTTTTTT.

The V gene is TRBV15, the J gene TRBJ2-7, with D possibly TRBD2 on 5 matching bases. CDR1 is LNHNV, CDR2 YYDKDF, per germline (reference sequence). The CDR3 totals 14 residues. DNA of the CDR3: TGTGCCACCAGCGGAGGAGACGGCTACTACGAGCGGTACGTC. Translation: CATSGGDGYYERYV.

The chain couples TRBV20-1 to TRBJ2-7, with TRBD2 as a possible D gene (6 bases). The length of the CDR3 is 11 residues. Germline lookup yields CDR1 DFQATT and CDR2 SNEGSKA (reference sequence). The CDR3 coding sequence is TGCAGGGCCCTTTGGGGGGTAGAGCAGTACTTC. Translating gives CRALWGVEQYF.

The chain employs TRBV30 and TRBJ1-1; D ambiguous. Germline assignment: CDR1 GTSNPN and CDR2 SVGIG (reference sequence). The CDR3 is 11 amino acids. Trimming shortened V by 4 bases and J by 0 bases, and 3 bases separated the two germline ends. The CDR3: CAWNLNTEAFF. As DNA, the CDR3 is TGTGCCTGGAATTTGAACACTGAAGCTTTCTTT. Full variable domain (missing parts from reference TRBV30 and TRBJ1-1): SQTIHQWPATLVQPVGSPLSLECTVEGTSNPNLYWYRQAAGRGLQLLFYSVGIGQISSEVPQNLSASRPQDRQFILSSKKLLLSDSGFYLCAWNLNTEAFFGQGTRLTVV.

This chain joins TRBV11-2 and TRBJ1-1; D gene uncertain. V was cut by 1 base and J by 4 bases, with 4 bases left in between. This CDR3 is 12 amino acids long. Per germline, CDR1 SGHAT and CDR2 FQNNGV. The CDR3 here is CASSLAGTEAFF. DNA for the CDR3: TGTGCCAGCAGCTTAGCAGGCACTGAAGCTTTCTTT.

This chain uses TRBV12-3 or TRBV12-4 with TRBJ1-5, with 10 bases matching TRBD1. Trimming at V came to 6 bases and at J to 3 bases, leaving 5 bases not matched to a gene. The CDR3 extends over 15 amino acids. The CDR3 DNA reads TGTGCCAGCAGCACGGGACAGGGGTTCAATCAGCCCCAGCATTTT. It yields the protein CASSTGQGFNQPQHF.

CDR3: CASSQGALSSTDTQYF. The CDR3 DNA reads as TGTGCCAGCAGCCAAGGAGCCCTCTCTAGCACAGATACGCAGTATTTT. The V gene is TRBV3-1, the J gene TRBJ2-3; D uncertain. Trimming stripped 1 base from V and 0 bases from J, with 11 bases between. The length of the CDR3 is 16 residues. Germline-derived CDR1 and CDR2 are LGHDT and YNNKEL (reference sequence).

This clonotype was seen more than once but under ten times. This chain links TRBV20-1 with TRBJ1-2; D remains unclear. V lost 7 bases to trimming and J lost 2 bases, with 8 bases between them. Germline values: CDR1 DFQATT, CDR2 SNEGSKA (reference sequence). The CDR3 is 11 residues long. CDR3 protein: CSGRQNYGYTF. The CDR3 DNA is TGCAGTGGGCGCCAGAACTATGGCTACACCTTC.

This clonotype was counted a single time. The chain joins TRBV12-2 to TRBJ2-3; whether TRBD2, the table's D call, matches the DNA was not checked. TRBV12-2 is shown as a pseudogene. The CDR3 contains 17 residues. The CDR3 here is CASRLAGASGPTDTQYF. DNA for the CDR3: TGTGCAAGTCGCTTAGCTGGGGCTAGCGGACCCACAGATACGCAGTATTTT.